The 21 T cell receptor beta chains below come from one sample, sequenced in a study of identical twins. TCRdb redid the calling of the 5' RACE reads with MiXCR, one entry per CDR3 protein. The data contain about 490,000 distinct CDR3 sequences, roughly 15% of them singletons. The sample was also reused in another study, on yellow fever vaccine responses in identical twins.

The sample taken for sequencing was CD4+ T cells sorted from blood. These receptors were obtained from a woman under 30 in good health.

This clonotype turned up a few times. The chain employs TRBV12-3 or TRBV12-4 and TRBJ2-1, with D possibly being TRBD1 or TRBD2 (5 bases each). This CDR3 comprises 16 residues. Trimming shortened V by 3 bases and J by 6 bases, and 18 bases separated the two germline ends. The DNA for the CDR3 is TGTGCCAGCAGTTTCCGGGACGATTCGAATATCAATGAGCAGTTCTTC. Translated: CASSFRDDSNINEQFF.

The rearrangement uses TRBV4-2 and TRBJ2-2; 13 nucleotides match TRBD2. The CDR3 is 19 amino acids. Germline CDR1 is LGHNA and CDR2 is YNFKEQ. Germline trimming cut 4 bases from V and 2 bases from J; bases unmatched to any gene: 10. CDR3 nucleotides: TGTGCCAGCAGCCCTCGGACTAGCGGGAGAGGGGCTAACACCGGGGAGCTGTTTTTT. Residues: CASSPRTSGRGANTGELFF.

This rearrangement joins TRBV29-1 to TRBJ1-2; D possibly corresponds to TRBD1 (6 bases). The germline CDR1 and CDR2 sequences are SQVTM and ANQGSEA. The CDR3 extends over 13 amino acids. The germline V and J ends were trimmed by 0 bases and 8 bases, with 13 bases remaining between them. The CDR3: CSVEELTGSGYTF. The CDR3, as DNA: TGCAGCGTTGAAGAGCTTACAGGGTCGGGCTACACCTTC.

DNA of the CDR3: TGTGCCAGTCGAGGTGGCGAGCTTACTTTTGAGCAGTACTTC. Its protein product is CASRGGELTFEQYF. The genes are TRBV6-2 or TRBV6-3 and TRBJ2-7; no reliable D call. The CDR3 totals 14 residues. Germline V gene lookup returns CDR1 MNHEY and CDR2 SVGEGT. V lost 9 bases and J lost 7, with 22 bases in between.

V usage is TRBV27 and J usage is TRBJ2-4; a weak D match, TRBD1 (6 bases). V lost 4 bases and J lost 2, with 12 bases in between. This CDR3 comprises 15 residues. Germline-derived CDR1 and CDR2 are MNHEY and SMNVEV (reference sequence). CDR3: CASSSAGDPKNIQYF. In DNA, the CDR3 is TGTGCCAGCAGTTCGGCAGGGGACCCCAAAAACATTCAGTACTTC.

This clonotype came up a few times. V gene TRBV11-2 combines with J gene TRBJ2-1, with D possibly TRBD1 on 7 matching bases. The CDR3 totals 18 residues. Germline lookup yields CDR1 SGHAT and CDR2 FQNNGV. V lost 0 bases to trimming and J lost 1 base, with 16 bases between them. The CDR3 region is CASSLDPRGVGSYNEQFF. The CDR3 DNA reads TGTGCCAGCAGCTTAGATCCCAGGGGGGTTGGGTCCTACAATGAGCAGTTCTTC.

With respect to this clonotype: A much larger clone is a single base away; this may be a read error. J is TRBJ2-1 and V is TRBV6-2 or TRBV6-3; TRBD1 might be the D (6 bases). V was pared by 5 bases and J by 8 bases, with 16 bases between. Per the germline V gene, CDR1 is MNHEY and CDR2 is SVGEGT. CDR3 length: 14 amino acids. The CDR3 DNA reads TGTGCCAGCAGTACAAACAGGGTCAGGGATGAGCAGTTCTTC. It is translated as CASSTNRVRDEQFF.

V and J are TRBV12-3 or TRBV12-4 and TRBJ1-1; 9 bases align to TRBD1. This CDR3 is 16 amino acids long. V dropped 6 bases and J dropped 0; count of bases not matched to a gene: 8. The CDR3 is CASSHPRTGVNTEAFF. The CDR3 nucleotides are TGTGCCAGCAGCCACCCTAGGACAGGGGTGAACACTGAAGCTTTCTTT.

The CDR3 DNA is TGTGCTAGTGGTTTGCCACACGGGGCGGGAGGGCTCTACGAGCAGTACTTC. The encoded protein is CASGLPHGAGGLYEQYF. The rearrangement uses TRBV12-5 and TRBJ2-7; TRBD2 matches 9 bases. Unmatched junction bases numbered 11, after V lost 2 bases and J lost 3 bases. CDR1 and CDR2 (germline): LGHNT, FRNRAP. The CDR3 totals 17 residues.

The chain carries TRBV7-2 and TRBJ2-7, with TRBD1 matching over 8 bases. Germline assignment: CDR1 SGHTA and CDR2 FQGNSA. The J segment lost 4 bases and the V segment lost 5 bases, leaving 7 bases of the junction unmatched. The CDR3 is 14 residues long. CDR3 coding DNA: TGTGCCAGCAGCGGACAGGGAGAGTCATACGAGCAGTACGTC. Its protein is CASSGQGESYEQYV.

This clonotype came up a few times. The chain joins TRBV20-1 to TRBJ2-5; 9 bases line up with TRBD1. The junction had 9 bases not matched to a gene; V was cut back by 5 bases and J by 5 bases. CDR3 size: 14 residues. Germline-derived CDR1 and CDR2 are DFQATT and SNEGSKA (reference sequence). The DNA of the CDR3 is TGCAGTGCTCCCCTACAGGGGGCTATGGAGACCCAGTACTTC. This encodes CSAPLQGAMETQYF.

This clonotype showed up many times. The V call is TRBV12-3 or TRBV12-4, the J call TRBJ1-1; D is possibly TRBD1 (6 bases). This CDR3 is built from 15 residues. V dropped 6 bases and J dropped 4 bases, with 18 bases sitting between them. Here the CDR3 reads CASRLQGGMGTEAFF. The CDR3 bases are TGTGCCAGCAGGCTACAGGGAGGAATGGGCACTGAAGCTTTCTTT.

There are a few counts of this clonotype. This rearrangement joins TRBV10-1 to TRBJ2-1; the match to TRBD2 covers 10 bases. V lost 6 bases, J lost 9 bases, and 11 bases stayed unmatched. This CDR3 comprises 15 residues. Germline loops: CDR1 WNHNN, CDR2 SYGVQD (reference sequence). CDR3 DNA sequence: TGCGCCAGCAGGGCAGCGGGGGGGCCGTCAAGTGAGCAGTTCTTC. Translating it yields CASRAAGGPSSEQFF.

This chain connects TRBV5-1 to TRBJ2-3; 7 bases are a match to TRBD1. CDR3 length equals 14 residues. Trimming cost V 7 bases and J 2 bases; bases outside gene matches: 7. Germline CDR1 SGHRS, CDR2 YFSETQ. CDR3 residues: CASSQGTDTDTQYF. Here the CDR3 DNA reads TGCGCCAGCTCACAGGGGACGGACACAGATACGCAGTATTTT.

In this sample, this clonotype turned up a few times. This chain links TRBV29-1 with TRBJ1-6, with D unresolved. Germline V gene data show CDR1 as SQVTM and CDR2 as ANQGSEA. V was clipped by 7 bases and J by 3 bases, with 10 bases between them. The CDR3 totals 13 residues. CDR3 DNA sequence: TGCAGCGCCCAGGAAAACTATAATTCACCCCTCCACTTT. Amino acid sequence: CSAQENYNSPLHF.

V gene TRBV11-1 combines with J gene TRBJ2-5; 9 nucleotides align to TRBD2. The V and J ends lost 3 bases and 5 bases, in that order; junction bases with no gene match: 16. Germline lookup yields CDR1 SGHAT and CDR2 FQDESV (reference sequence). The length of the CDR3 is 18 residues. In DNA, the CDR3 is TGTGCCAGCAGCTTTCTCGCCAACGTGGCGGGGGGGCAGGAGACCCAGTACTTC. This codes for CASSFLANVAGGQETQYF.

This clonotype was seen ten or more times. This chain joins TRBV2 and TRBJ2-1; D perhaps matches TRBD1 (6 bases). Trimming took off 3 bases at V and 4 bases at J, with 10 bases between the two ends. Looked up from germline, CDR1 is SNHLY and CDR2 is FYNNEI. The CDR3 consists of 14 residues. CDR3 residues: CASSDRGGYNEQFF. CDR3 bases: TGTGCCAGCAGTGACAGGGGTGGTTACAATGAGCAGTTCTTC.

A few counts support this clonotype. V is TRBV20-1 and J is TRBJ2-7, with 7 bases matching TRBD1. After removal of 4 bases from V and 6 bases from J, the junction contained 6 bases not matched to a gene. The germline V gene has CDR1 DFQATT and CDR2 SNEGSKA (reference sequence). The CDR3 is 12 amino acids. Here the CDR3 reads CSATEQGFEQYV. The CDR3 nucleotides are TGCAGTGCTACCGAACAGGGGTTCGAGCAGTACGTC.

This clonotype showed up many times. This rearrangement joins TRBV7-9 to TRBJ1-1; D gene ambiguous. The V and J ends lost 3 bases and 6 bases respectively, with 8 bases between them. The V gene's germline CDR1 is SEHNR and CDR2 FQNEAQ (reference sequence). This CDR3 has 12 residues. CDR3 nucleotides: TGTGCCAGCAGCTTCGGTGGGGCTGAAGCTTTCTTT. Protein: CASSFGGAEAFF.

The chain combines TRBV18 with TRBJ2-6; TRBD1 matches 10 bases. V lost 3 bases and J lost 1; bases outside the gene matches: 3. Per germline, CDR1 KGHSH and CDR2 LQKENI. This CDR3 comprises 17 residues. The chain's CDR3 is CASSPDRGGSGANVLTF. CDR3 sequence (DNA): TGTGCCAGCTCACCGGACAGGGGGGGGTCTGGGGCCAACGTCCTGACTTTC. Full variable domain (rest looked up from reference TRBV18 and TRBJ2-6): NAGVMQNPRHLVRRRGQEARLRCSPMKGHSHVYWYRQLPEEGLKFMVYLQKENIIDESGMPKERFSAEFPKEGPSILRIQQVVRGDSAAYFCASSPDRGGSGANVLTFGAGSRLTVL.

The gene calls are TRBV15 and TRBJ2-5; D ambiguous. V was clipped by 3 bases and J by 1 base, with 6 bases between them. The CDR3 sequence is 13 residues long. Germline-derived CDR1 and CDR2 are LNHNV and YYDKDF (reference sequence). The CDR3: CATSRNSQETQYF. CDR3 bases: TGTGCCACCAGCAGGAACAGCCAAGAGACCCAGTACTTC. Supplemented by reference TRBV15 and TRBJ2-5, the full variable domain reads DAMVIQNPRYQVTQFGKPVTLSCSQTLNHNVMYWYQQKSSQAPKLLFHYYDKDFNNEADTPDNFQSRRPNTSFCFLDIRSPGLGDTAMYLCATSRNSQETQYFGPGTRLLVL.